A selection of T cell receptor beta chains follows, all from one sample in a study of T cell responses to AZD1222 COVID-19 vaccine. Only in-frame clones appear in the TCRdb table, and some are missing; sequencing was by immunoSEQ multiplex PCR. The sample consists of under 150,000 clones, 90% of them appearing once. The sequences come from peripheral blood, collected on day 0 of AZD1222 vaccination. The receptors here all came from an adult in good health. The CDR3 runs from the conserved cysteine through the conserved F or W. Fields, in order: V gene, J gene, clone size, D gene, CDR3 DNA, CDR3 protein. The D gene is left open where the match is weak. Where a row states a size, it is once, few, many or the class of an expanded clone; other rows omit it.

TRBV6-4	TRBJ2-3	.	.	TGTGCCAGCAGTGGGGCGGATGGCCGGGATGGTACAGATACGCAGTATTTT	CASSGADGRDGTDTQYF
TRBV5-1	TRBJ2-7	once	.	TGCGCCAGCAGCGACCAGGGGAGCTACTACGAGCAGTACTTC	CASSDQGSYYEQYF
TRBV7-8	TRBJ2-5	.	.	TGTGCCAGCAGCCCCTCTACCAACCAAGAGACCCAGTACTTC	CASSPSTNQETQYF
TRBV18	TRBJ1-1	.	.	TGTGCCACCCGGACTTCGTCGGGCACTGAAGCTTTCTTT	CATRTSSGTEAFF
TRBV4-1	TRBJ2-7	.	TRBD2	TGCGCCAGCCGTTCCGGGACAGTAACTAGCGGGCGACCCTACGAGCAGTACTTC	CASRSGTVTSGRPYEQYF
TRBV18	TRBJ1-4	.	.	TGTGCCAGCTCACCGGGAGGTAATAATGAAAAACTGTTTTTT	CASSPGGNNEKLFF
TRBV12-3/TRBV12-4	TRBJ2-1	.	.	TGTGCCAGCAGTTTATTCGAGTACAATGAGCAGTTCTTC	CASSLFEYNEQFF
TRBV7-8	TRBJ2-1	.	TRBD2	TGTGCCAGCAGCGTAGGACCGGGACTAGCTAATGAGCAGTTCTTC	CASSVGPGLANEQFF
TRBV4-2	TRBJ2-1	.	TRBD2	TGTGCCAGCAGGGTTAGCGGGTCTGATGAGCAGTTCTTC	CASRVSGSDEQFF
TRBV21-1	TRBJ1-4	.	.	TGTGCCAGTCCTCAAAATTGTGAAAAACTGTTTTTT	CASPQNCEKLFF